The rows below give T cell receptor beta chains drawn from one sample of a study of low-dose radiotherapy and immunotherapy resistance in tumors. Via MiXCR, TCRdb re-called the reads, giving one row per CDR3 protein. Of 40,000 or so distinct CDR3 sequences listed, 31% are singletons. The material was PBMCs, obtained before treatment. Every receptor here comes from a male donor with gallbladder cancer. CDR3s include the opening cysteine and the closing phenylalanine or tryptophan. D genes are given only for firm matches. Not every row has a clone size; where given, it reads once, few, many or a size class.

- TRBJ2-1 TRBV18 - CASSPPKGQGPKSSYNEQFF TGTGCCAGCTCACCACCGAAGGGACAAGGCCCCAAGAGCTCCTACAATGAGCAGTTCTTC
many TRBJ2-1 TRBV9 TRBD2 CASSVSGGDGNEQFF TGTGCCAGCAGCGTGAGCGGGGGGGATGGGAATGAGCAGTTCTTC
many TRBJ2-7 TRBV9 - CASSVGTDSYEQYF TGTGCCAGCAGCGTAGGGACGGATTCCTACGAGCAGTACTTC
- TRBJ1-5 TRBV3-1 TRBD1 CASSKGQGIQPQHF TGTGCCAGCAGCAAGGGACAGGGGATTCAGCCCCAGCATTTT
many TRBJ2-1 TRBV7-9 - CASSPDSGGSYNEQFF TGTGCCAGCAGCCCAGACTCAGGCGGCTCCTACAATGAGCAGTTCTTC
many TRBJ1-4 TRBV10-3 - CAMRGNDEKLFF TGTGCCATGCGTGGGAACGATGAAAAACTGTTTTTT
medium-sized TRBJ1-2 TRBV6-2/TRBV6-3 - CASSESMWADYGYTF TGTGCCAGCAGTGAATCAATGTGGGCGGACTATGGCTACACCTTC
- TRBJ2-1 TRBV28 TRBD2 CATAARTSGIGNEQFF TGTGCCACAGCCGCTAGGACCAGCGGGATAGGCAATGAGCAGTTCTTC
few TRBJ2-5 TRBV9 - CASSRDGRVQETQYF TGTGCCAGCAGCCGGGATGGGCGGGTACAAGAGACCCAGTACTTC
many TRBJ2-1 TRBV9 TRBD1 CASSVAGQGANEQFF TGTGCCAGCAGCGTAGCTGGGCAGGGGGCCAATGAGCAGTTCTTC
- TRBJ2-2 TRBV11-1 - CASTRTDLGELFF TGTGCCAGCACCAGGACAGACCTCGGGGAGCTGTTTTTT
many TRBJ1-1 TRBV5-1 - CASSLVVGGTEAFF TGCGCCAGCAGCTTGGTCGTTGGGGGCACTGAAGCTTTCTTT
many TRBJ2-5 TRBV7-9 TRBD1 CASSTRGGGETQYF TGTGCCAGCAGCACCAGAGGGGGCGGGGAGACCCAGTACTTC
many TRBJ2-5 TRBV29-1 - CSVDPGGGETQYF TGCAGCGTTGATCCGGGGGGCGGAGAGACCCAGTACTTC
many TRBJ2-7 TRBV12-3/TRBV12-4 TRBD2 CASGLAGAREQYF TGTGCAAGTGGCCTAGCGGGGGCCCGGGAGCAGTACTTC
many TRBJ2-1 TRBV20-1 - CSANPPGTPTYNEQFF TGCAGTGCAAACCCACCCGGGACGCCAACCTACAATGAGCAGTTCTTC
many TRBJ1-1 TRBV20-1 - CSARDLRDTEAFF TGCAGTGCCCGGGACCTCAGGGACACTGAAGCTTTCTTT
many TRBJ2-7 TRBV7-2 TRBD2 CASSLPLAGGLDEQYF TGTGCCAGCAGCTTACCACTAGCGGGGGGTCTCGACGAGCAGTACTTC
medium-sized TRBJ2-6 TRBV6-6 - CASSPRLTSGANVLTF TGTGCCAGCAGTCCCCGACTGACCTCTGGGGCCAACGTCCTGACTTTC
many TRBJ2-1 TRBV4-3 TRBD1 CASSQDSFLGQGVSF TGCGCCAGCAGCCAAGATTCTTTTTTGGGACAGGGGGTTTCCTTC
many TRBJ2-7 TRBV14 - CASSQVSGLSYEQYF TGTGCCAGCAGCCAAGTCTCAGGTCTCTCCTACGAGCAGTACTTC
- TRBJ2-3 TRBV5-4 - CASSLTPGDSDTQYF TGTGCCAGCAGCTTGACTCCAGGGGACTCAGATACGCAGTATTTT
many TRBJ2-7 TRBV5-1 - CASSLDQGMYEQYF TGCGCCAGCAGCCTGGATCAAGGGATGTACGAGCAGTACTTC
few TRBJ1-5 TRBV9 TRBD1 CASSVAGTGDQPQHF TGTGCCAGCAGCGTAGCTGGGACAGGGGATCAGCCCCAGCATTTT
- TRBJ2-1 TRBV18 - CASSPSLNEQFF TGTGCCAGCTCACCCAGTCTGAATGAGCAGTTCTTC
once TRBJ2-7 TRBV7-3 - CASSPGGSEQYF TGTGCCAGCAGCCCCGGTGGGTCCGAGCAGTACTTC
- TRBJ2-7 TRBV9 TRBD2 CASTRSAGEGEQYF TGTGCCAGCACCCGTAGTGCCGGGGAGGGCGAGCAGTACTTC
many TRBJ2-6 TRBV7-9 - CASRGRDLSGANVLTF TGTGCCAGCAGGGGGCGGGACCTTTCTGGGGCCAACGTCCTGACTTTC
many TRBJ2-4 TRBV6-2/TRBV6-3 - CASYEGGLAKNIQYF TGTGCCAGCTACGAGGGGGGGCTAGCCAAAAACATTCAGTACTTC
- TRBJ2-6 TRBV15 - CATSRDEGTGANVLTF TGTGCCACCAGCAGAGATGAAGGGACCGGGGCCAACGTCCTGACTTTC
few TRBJ1-3 TRBV28 - CASSFGSVANTIYF TGTGCCAGCAGTTTCGGAAGCGTTGCGAACACCATATATTTT
- TRBJ2-3 TRBV6-2/TRBV6-3 - CASRTRAAGTDTQYF TGTGCCAGCAGAACGCGGGCCGCGGGCACAGATACGCAGTATTTT
many TRBJ2-5 TRBV11-2 - CASQGYETQYF TGTGCCAGCCAGGGTTACGAGACCCAGTACTTC
- TRBJ2-1 TRBV6-1 - CASKGTDYNEQFF TGTGCCAGCAAAGGTACAGACTACAATGAGCAGTTCTTC
many TRBJ2-1 TRBV10-3 - CAISESGQREQFF TGTGCCATCAGTGAGTCCGGGCAAAGGGAGCAGTTCTTC
many TRBJ1-5 TRBV7-3 - CASSRGGNQPQHF TGTGCCAGCAGCAGAGGGGGAAATCAGCCCCAGCATTTT
many TRBJ2-1 TRBV10-3 TRBD2 CAISDRGDRYNEQFF TGTGCCATCAGTGACCGGGGGGACCGATACAATGAGCAGTTCTTC
- TRBJ1-5 TRBV29-1 TRBD1 CSVGTGTGVNQPQHF TGCAGCGTTGGCACCGGGACAGGAGTCAATCAGCCCCAGCATTTT
- TRBJ2-2 TRBV6-1 - CASKAPGTGELFF TGTGCCAGCAAGGCTCCGGGAACCGGGGAGCTGTTTTTT
many TRBJ2-1 TRBV6-8 - CASSYSGLPSEQFF TGTGCCAGCAGTTACTCGGGACTGCCAAGCGAGCAGTTCTTC
many TRBJ2-5 TRBV2 TRBD1 CAGGQELQETQYF TGTGCCGGGGGACAGGAGCTTCAAGAGACCCAGTACTTC
many TRBJ2-1 TRBV5-1 TRBD2 CASSLAPGLDYFSPFF TGCGCCAGCAGCTTGGCCCCGGGACTAGACTATTTCTCTCCGTTCTTC
many TRBJ1-4 TRBV20-1 - CSARDGMDVNEKLFF TGCAGTGCTAGAGATGGGATGGACGTCAATGAAAAACTGTTTTTT
many TRBJ2-3 TRBV20-1 TRBD2 CSARPPSGGIDTQYF TGCAGTGCTAGACCCCCTAGCGGGGGGATCGATACGCAGTATTTT
few TRBJ1-5 TRBV5-5 TRBD1 CASSWGTVFPYSNQPQHF TGTGCCAGCAGCTGGGGGACAGTGTTCCCCTATAGCAATCAGCCCCAGCATTTT
few TRBJ2-1 TRBV25-1 TRBD1 CASSEARNRGDTYNEQFF TGTGCCAGCAGTGAAGCCAGAAACAGGGGGGATACGTACAATGAGCAGTTCTTC
- TRBJ2-7 TRBV6-6 TRBD2 CASSRGLAGFDEQYF TGTGCCAGCAGCCGGGGACTAGCGGGATTCGACGAGCAGTACTTC
many TRBJ2-7 TRBV5-1 TRBD2 CASSLVTSGIYEQYF TGCGCCAGCAGCTTAGTGACTAGCGGGATCTACGAGCAGTACTTC
- TRBJ2-2 TRBV21-1 - CASSKALAGGTGELFF TGTGCCAGCAGCAAAGCGCTAGCGGGAGGCACCGGGGAGCTGTTTTTT
medium-sized TRBJ1-1 TRBV29-1 TRBD1 CSVEAEGQGARNTEAFF TGCAGCGTTGAAGCCGAAGGACAGGGGGCTCGGAACACTGAAGCTTTCTTT
many TRBJ2-4 TRBV18 - CASSPPGTLAKNIQYF TGTGCCAGCTCACCACCGGGGACTTTAGCCAAAAACATTCAGTACTTC
- TRBJ2-4 TRBV2 TRBD2 CASSDRGDIQYF TGTGCCAGCAGTGACCGGGGGGACATTCAGTACTTC
- TRBJ2-7 TRBV29-1 - CSVDLGYGEQYF TGCAGCGTTGACCTAGGGTATGGGGAGCAGTACTTC
few TRBJ2-1 TRBV5-1 TRBD2 CASSLGLAALLGDEQFF TGCGCCAGCAGCTTGGGACTAGCGGCACTTCTAGGGGATGAGCAGTTCTTC
many TRBJ2-5 TRBV30 - CACTKSGQETQYF TGTGCCTGTACTAAGAGCGGTCAAGAGACCCAGTACTTC
- TRBJ2-3 TRBV4-2 - CASSQADSRTDTQYF TGTGCCAGCAGCCAAGCGGACTCCCGCACAGATACGCAGTATTTT